Listed below are T cell receptor beta chains from one sample, sequenced in a study of blood T cells in healthy people across ages. TCRdb recomputed calls from the 5' RACE reads with MiXCR, one row per CDR3 protein. Here the sample spans roughly 1,700,000 distinct CDR3 sequences, under 30% being singletons. The sample consisted of blood. The receptors were sampled from a woman under 40 in good health. CDR3s include the opening cysteine and the closing phenylalanine or tryptophan. A D gene is named only where the DNA matches it firmly. Some rows mark clone size as missing; the rest say once, few, many or name a class of expanded clone.

D gene	V gene	J gene	clone size	CDR3 protein	CDR3 DNA
.	TRBV2	TRBJ2-1	.	CASSEDGLAGNEQFF	TGTGCCAGCAGTGAGGACGGGCTAGCTGGCAATGAGCAGTTCTTC
.	TRBV12-3/TRBV12-4	TRBJ2-7	few	CASSLPGTTNEQYF	TGTGCCAGCAGTCTTCCCGGGACAACGAACGAGCAGTACTTC
.	TRBV7-2	TRBJ2-5	few	CASSSTAARAQETQYF	TGTGCCAGCAGCTCTACGGCCGCGAGGGCCCAAGAGACCCAGTACTTC
TRBD2	TRBV7-3	TRBJ2-1	many	CASRLPGLASDEQFF	TGTGCCAGCAGGCTACCGGGACTAGCAAGCGATGAGCAGTTCTTC
.	TRBV6-1	TRBJ1-2	.	CASSEEIVGGGYGYTF	TGTGCCAGCAGTGAAGAGATTGTGGGGGGGGGCTATGGCTACACCTTC
TRBD1	TRBV12-3/TRBV12-4	TRBJ1-2	few	CASSQLRLLGQGAKGYTF	TGTGCCAGCAGCCAACTTAGGCTCCTCGGACAGGGGGCGAAGGGCTACACCTTC
.	TRBV10-1	TRBJ2-2	.	CAPAARSDDPARGELFF	TGCGCCCCAGCAGCCCGCTCGGACGACCCAGCTAGGGGGGAGCTGTTTTTT
TRBD1	TRBV5-1	TRBJ2-7	many	CASSSTQGSYEQYF	TGCGCCAGCAGCTCAACACAGGGGAGCTACGAGCAGTACTTC
.	TRBV7-9	TRBJ2-3	few	CASSFGGHTQYF	TGTGCCAGCAGCTTTGGGGGGCATACGCAGTATTTT
TRBD2	TRBV12-3/TRBV12-4	TRBJ2-7	.	CASESSGRTYEQYF	TGTGCCAGCGAAAGTAGCGGGAGGACCTACGAGCAGTACTTC
TRBD1	TRBV5-1	TRBJ1-2	few	CASSWGQGLYGYTF	TGCGCCAGCAGCTGGGGACAGGGGTTGTATGGCTACACCTTC
TRBD1	TRBV19	TRBJ1-2	.	CASSTGTAVTHGYTF	TGTGCCAGTAGTACGGGGACAGCTGTGACCCATGGCTACACCTTC
.	TRBV7-9	TRBJ1-2	.	CASSLVMALNYGCTF	TGTGCCAGCAGCTTAGTAATGGCGCTTAACTATGGCTGCACCTTC
.	TRBV5-1	TRBJ1-2	.	CASSPAPTTSGYTF	TGCGCCAGCAGCCCTGCACCTACGACATCGGGCTACACCTTC
TRBD2	TRBV6-5	TRBJ2-5	.	CASSGTSGRAQETQYF	TGTGCCAGCAGCGGGACTAGCGGGAGGGCGCAAGAGACCCAGTACTTC
.	TRBV4-1	TRBJ2-7	.	CASSVSAGQSYEQYF	TGCGCCAGCAGCGTTTCGGCGGGCCAGAGCTACGAGCAGTACTTC
.	TRBV4-2	TRBJ1-2	many	CASSQRDRDYGYTF	TGTGCCAGCAGCCAAAGGGACCGGGACTATGGCTACACCTTC
TRBD2	TRBV20-1	TRBJ2-3	.	CSARKIAGVTGDTQYF	TGTAGTGCTAGAAAAATAGCGGGGGTAACAGGAGATACGCAGTATTTT
.	TRBV7-9	TRBJ2-7	.	CASSQLGPEFYEQYF	TGTGCCAGCAGCCAACTGGGGCCGGAGTTCTACGAGCAGTACTTC
TRBD1	TRBV27	TRBJ1-2	.	CASRSAGGSYGYTF	TGTGCCAGCAGGTCGGCAGGGGGCAGCTATGGCTACACCTTC
.	TRBV6-1	TRBJ2-7	few	CASMTGHFKEYF	TGTGCCAGCATGACAGGTCATTTCAAGGAGTACTTC
TRBD1	TRBV16	TRBJ2-7	few	CASSQFGGQGNYEQYF	TGTGCCAGCAGCCAATTTGGAGGACAGGGTAACTACGAGCAGTACTTC
.	TRBV20-1	TRBJ1-5	.	CSASVGRSNQPQHF	TGCAGTGCTAGTGTCGGCAGGTCCAATCAGCCCCAGCATTTT
.	TRBV7-2	TRBJ2-4	.	CASSHPGNNGQYF	TGTGCCAGCAGCCATCCGGGAAACAACGGGCAGTACTTC
.	TRBV6-6	TRBJ1-2	.	CASSYVEAPNYGYTF	TGTGCCAGCAGTTACGTGGAGGCCCCTAACTATGGCTACACCTTC
.	TRBV28	TRBJ1-2	many	CASSLREGGYTF	TGTGCCAGCAGTTTACGAGAGGGAGGCTACACCTTC
.	TRBV12-3/TRBV12-4	TRBJ1-5	few	CASRGGGSQPQHF	TGTGCCAGCAGAGGGGGGGGCAGTCAGCCCCAGCATTTT
TRBD2	TRBV29-1	TRBJ2-3	few	CSVEGAGGRADTQYF	TGCAGCGTTGAAGGAGCGGGAGGACGGGCAGATACGCAGTATTTT
.	TRBV24-1	TRBJ2-1	.	CATSSAGPYNEQFF	TGTGCCACCAGTTCGGCGGGACCCTACAATGAGCAGTTCTTC
.	TRBV5-1	TRBJ2-2	.	CASSWEVAGELFF	TGCGCCAGCAGCTGGGAGGTCGCCGGGGAGCTGTTTTTT
TRBD1	TRBV10-3	TRBJ1-4	many	CAIGGTDREKLFF	TGTGCCATCGGAGGGACAGACCGTGAAAAACTGTTTTTT
TRBD2	TRBV12-3/TRBV12-4	TRBJ2-7	many	CASSPRTSERYEQYF	TGTGCCAGCAGCCCCCGGACTAGCGAGAGATACGAGCAGTACTTC